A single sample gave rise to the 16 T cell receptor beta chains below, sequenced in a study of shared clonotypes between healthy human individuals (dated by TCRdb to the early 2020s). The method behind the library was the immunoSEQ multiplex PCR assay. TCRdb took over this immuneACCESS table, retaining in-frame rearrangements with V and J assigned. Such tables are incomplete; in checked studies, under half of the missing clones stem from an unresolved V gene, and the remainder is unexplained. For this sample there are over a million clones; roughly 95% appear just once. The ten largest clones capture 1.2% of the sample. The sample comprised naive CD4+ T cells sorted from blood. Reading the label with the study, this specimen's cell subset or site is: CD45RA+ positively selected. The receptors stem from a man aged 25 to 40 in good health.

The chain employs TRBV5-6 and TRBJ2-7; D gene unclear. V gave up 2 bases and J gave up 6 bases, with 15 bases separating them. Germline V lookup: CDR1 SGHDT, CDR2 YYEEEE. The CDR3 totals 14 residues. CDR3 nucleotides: TGTGCCAGCAGCTTCAGTAAGGGCGTGCGCGAGCAGTACTTC. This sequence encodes CASSFSKGVREQYF.

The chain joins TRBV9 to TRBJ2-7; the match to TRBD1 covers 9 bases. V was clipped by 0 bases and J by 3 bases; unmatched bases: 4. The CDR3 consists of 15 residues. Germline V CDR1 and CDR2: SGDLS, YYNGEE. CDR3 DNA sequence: TGTGCCAGCAGCGTAGCTACAGGGGGCCTCTACGAGCAGTACTTC. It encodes CASSVATGGLYEQYF.

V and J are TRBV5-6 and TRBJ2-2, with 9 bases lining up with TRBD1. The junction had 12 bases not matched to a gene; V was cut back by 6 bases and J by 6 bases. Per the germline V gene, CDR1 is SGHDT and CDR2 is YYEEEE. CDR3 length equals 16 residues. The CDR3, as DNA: TGTGCCAGCACTGACCTGGGACAGGGTGGTGCCGGGGAGCTGTTTTTT. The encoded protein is CASTDLGQGGAGELFF.

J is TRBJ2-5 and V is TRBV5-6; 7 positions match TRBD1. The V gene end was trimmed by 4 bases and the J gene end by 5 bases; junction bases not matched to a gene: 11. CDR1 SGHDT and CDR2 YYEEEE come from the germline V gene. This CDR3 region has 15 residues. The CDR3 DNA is TGTGCCAGCAGCAATGGGCAGGGGGTTTTTGAGACCCAGTACTTC. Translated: CASSNGQGVFETQYF.

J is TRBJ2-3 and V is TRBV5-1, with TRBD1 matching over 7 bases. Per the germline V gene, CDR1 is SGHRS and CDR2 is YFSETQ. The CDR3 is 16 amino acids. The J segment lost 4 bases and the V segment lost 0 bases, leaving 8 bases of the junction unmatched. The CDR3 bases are TGCGCCAGCAGCTTGGGCGCAGGGGGAAAAGCAGATACGCAGTATTTT. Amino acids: CASSLGAGGKADTQYF.

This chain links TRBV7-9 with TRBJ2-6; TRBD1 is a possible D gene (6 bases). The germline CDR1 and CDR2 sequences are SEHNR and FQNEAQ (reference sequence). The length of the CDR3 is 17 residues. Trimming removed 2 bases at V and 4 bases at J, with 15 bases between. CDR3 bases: TGTGCCAGCAGCTTAAACAGGGAGTCGGTCGGGGCCAACGTCCTGACTTTC. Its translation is CASSLNRESVGANVLTF.

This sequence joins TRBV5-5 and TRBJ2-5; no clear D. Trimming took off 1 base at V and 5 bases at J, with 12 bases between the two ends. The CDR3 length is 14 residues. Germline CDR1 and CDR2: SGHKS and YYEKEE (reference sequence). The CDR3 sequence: CASSLRWEGETQYF. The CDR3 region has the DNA TGTGCCAGCAGCTTGAGGTGGGAAGGTGAGACCCAGTACTTC.

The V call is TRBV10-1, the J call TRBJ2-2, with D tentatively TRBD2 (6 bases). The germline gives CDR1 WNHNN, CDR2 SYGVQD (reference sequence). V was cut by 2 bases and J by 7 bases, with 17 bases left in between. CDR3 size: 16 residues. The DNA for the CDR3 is TGCGCCAGCAGTGAGAATCTTGGGGGGAGTCACGGGGAGCTGTTTTTT. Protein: CASSENLGGSHGELFF.

CDR3 sequence reads: CASREQPISEAFF. Here the CDR3 DNA reads TGTGCCAGCAGGGAGCAGCCAATATCTGAAGCTTTCTTT. This chain links TRBV28 with TRBJ1-1; no definite D call. Germline values: CDR1 MDHEN, CDR2 SYDVKM. The CDR3 is made up of 13 amino acids. Trimming took off 6 bases at V and 6 bases at J, with 14 bases between the two ends.

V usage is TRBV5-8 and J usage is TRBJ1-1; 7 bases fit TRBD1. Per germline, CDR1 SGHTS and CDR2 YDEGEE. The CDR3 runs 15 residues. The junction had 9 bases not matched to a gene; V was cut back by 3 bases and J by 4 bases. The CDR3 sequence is CASSSAGGWVTEAFF. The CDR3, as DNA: TGTGCCAGCAGCTCCGCAGGGGGTTGGGTCACTGAAGCTTTCTTT. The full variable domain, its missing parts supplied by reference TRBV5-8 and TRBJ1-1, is EAGVTQSPTHLIKTRGQQATLRCSPISGHTSVYWYQQALGLGLQFLLWYDEGEERNRGNFPPRFSGRQFPNYSSELNVNALELEDSALYLCASSSAGGWVTEAFFGQGTRLTVV.

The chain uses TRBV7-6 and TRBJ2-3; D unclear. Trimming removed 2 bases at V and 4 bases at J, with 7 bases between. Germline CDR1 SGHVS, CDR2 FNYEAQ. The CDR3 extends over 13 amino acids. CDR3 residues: CASSLRTPDTQYF. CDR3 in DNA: TGTGCCAGCAGCTTAAGGACGCCAGATACGCAGTATTTT. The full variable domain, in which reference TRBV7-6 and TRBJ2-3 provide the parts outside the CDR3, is GAGVSQSPRYKVTKRGQDVALRCDPISGHVSLYWYRQALGQGPEFLTYFNYEAQQDKSGLPNDRFSAERPEGSISTLTIQRTEQRDSAMYRCASSLRTPDTQYFGPGTRLTVL.

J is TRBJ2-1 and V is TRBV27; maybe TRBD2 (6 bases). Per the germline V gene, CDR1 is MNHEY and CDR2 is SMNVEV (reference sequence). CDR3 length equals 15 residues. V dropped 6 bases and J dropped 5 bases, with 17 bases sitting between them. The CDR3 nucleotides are TGTGCCAGCAGGACTTCGGGACTGGTTCACAATGAGCAGTTCTTC. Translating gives CASRTSGLVHNEQFF.

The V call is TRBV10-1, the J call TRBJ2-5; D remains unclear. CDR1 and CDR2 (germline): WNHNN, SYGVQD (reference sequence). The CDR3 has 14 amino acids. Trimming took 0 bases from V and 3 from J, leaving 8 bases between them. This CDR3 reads CASSESNVKETQYF. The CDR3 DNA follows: TGCGCCAGCAGTGAGTCGAACGTTAAAGAGACCCAGTACTTC.

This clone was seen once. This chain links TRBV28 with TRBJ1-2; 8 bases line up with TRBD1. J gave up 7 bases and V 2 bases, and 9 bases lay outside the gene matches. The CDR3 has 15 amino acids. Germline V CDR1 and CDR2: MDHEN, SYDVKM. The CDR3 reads CASSLHQTGDLGYTF. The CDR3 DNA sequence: TGTGCCAGCAGTTTACACCAGACAGGGGATCTTGGCTACACCTTC.

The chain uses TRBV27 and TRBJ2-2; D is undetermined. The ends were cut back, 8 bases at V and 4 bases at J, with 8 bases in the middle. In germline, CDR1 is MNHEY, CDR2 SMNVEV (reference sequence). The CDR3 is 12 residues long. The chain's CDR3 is CASCVLTGELFF. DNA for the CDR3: TGTGCCAGCTGTGTCCTCACCGGGGAGCTGTTTTTT.

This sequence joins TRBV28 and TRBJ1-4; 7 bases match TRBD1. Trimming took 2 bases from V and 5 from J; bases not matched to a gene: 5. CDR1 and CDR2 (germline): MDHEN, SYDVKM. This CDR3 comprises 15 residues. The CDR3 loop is CASSLMGTENEKLFF. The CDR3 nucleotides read TGTGCCAGCAGTTTAATGGGGACAGAGAATGAAAAACTGTTTTTT.